The present TCR beta chain was sequenced within a study of T cells in Graves' hyperthyroidism and ophthalmopathy. The overall study: Staff took peripheral blood when the initial diagnosis was made, before any treatment began. Study-level results: In blood, most of the thyroid clonotypes expanded above 0.001 were also present.

This CDR3 comprises 15 residues. Germline values: CDR1 SGHTA, CDR2 FQGTGA. V shed 5 bases and J 5 bases; nucleotides not matched to a gene: 9. Among the patients, aged 18 to 65, hyperthyroidism was newly diagnosed and had lasted under 2 months. Diagnosing involved the use of clinical symptoms, serum thyroxine and TRAb, thyroid ultrasound and orbital computed tomography. Using RNA transcripts as the source, TCR beta CDR3 regions were amplified. The study used the HTBI primer set for a first-round RT-PCR of the TCR CDR3. MiXCR, applied by TCRdb to the multiplex PCR reads, yields one record per CDR3 protein. The data contain more than 650,000 distinct CDR3 sequences, around 13% of them seen just once; the ten biggest clones take up roughly 10%. Details on this clonotype: Its antigen remains unknown.

The sequenced sample was blood. The sequence came from a young woman with Graves' hyperthyroidism. This chain links TRBV7-3 with TRBJ1-1, with TRBD1 matching over 9 bases. Written as DNA, the CDR3 is TGTGCCAGCAGCCTGGGGGGGACAGGGAAGACTGAAGCTTTCTTT. This sequence encodes CASSLGGTGKTEAFF.